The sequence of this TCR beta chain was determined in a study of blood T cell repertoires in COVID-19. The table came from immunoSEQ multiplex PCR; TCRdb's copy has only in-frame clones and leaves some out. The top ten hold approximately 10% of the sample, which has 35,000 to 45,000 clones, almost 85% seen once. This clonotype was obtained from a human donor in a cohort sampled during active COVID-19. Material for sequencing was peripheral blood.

CDR3 in DNA: TGTGCCAGCAGTTATGTCAGGGGGCAAGGCGAGCAGTACTTC. It is translated as CASSYVRGQGEQYF. The rearrangement joins TRBV6-2 or TRBV6-3 to TRBJ2-7; 8 positions agree with TRBD1. This CDR3 comprises 14 residues. After removal of 3 bases from V and 6 bases from J, the junction contained 7 bases not matched to a gene. From germline, CDR1 is MNHEY and CDR2 SVGEGT.